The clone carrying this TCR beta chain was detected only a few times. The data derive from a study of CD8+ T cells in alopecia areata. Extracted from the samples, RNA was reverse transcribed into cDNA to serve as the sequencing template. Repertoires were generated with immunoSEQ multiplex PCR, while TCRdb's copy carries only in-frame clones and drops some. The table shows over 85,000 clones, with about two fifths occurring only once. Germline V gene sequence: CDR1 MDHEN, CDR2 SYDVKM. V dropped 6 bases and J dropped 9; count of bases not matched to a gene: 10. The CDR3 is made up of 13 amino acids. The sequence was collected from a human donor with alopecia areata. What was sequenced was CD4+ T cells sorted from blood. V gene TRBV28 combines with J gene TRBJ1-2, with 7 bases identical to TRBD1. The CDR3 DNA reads TGTGCCAGCAGCCTCGGACAGGCAGGTCGCTACACCTTC. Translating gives CASSLGQAGRYTF.